A selection of T cell receptor beta chains follows, all from one sample in a study of blood T cells in healthy people across ages. One entry per CDR3 protein, called by TCRdb with MiXCR from the 5' RACE reads. The table includes 850,000 to 950,000 distinct CDR3 sequences, roughly 26% detected once. Sequences were obtained from blood. These receptor sequences come from a woman aged 80 or over in good health. CDR3s include the opening cysteine and the closing phenylalanine or tryptophan. A D gene is named only where the DNA matches it firmly. Size values are once, few and many counts, or a class for expanded clones, and some rows have none.

abundance: many; v_gene: TRBV5-1; d_gene: TRBD1; CDR3aa: CASSYTGGMDTQYF
abundance: many; v_gene: TRBV3-1; d_gene: NA; CDR3aa: CASSQATTDTQYF
abundance: many; v_gene: TRBV12-3/TRBV12-4; d_gene: NA; CDR3aa: CASSLEDIQPQHF
abundance: NA; v_gene: TRBV7-2; d_gene: NA; CDR3aa: CASSLVVDLGTQYF
abundance: NA; v_gene: TRBV5-1; d_gene: NA; CDR3aa: CATRQAAAGELFF
abundance: few; v_gene: TRBV5-1; d_gene: NA; CDR3aa: CASNLEGRGTEAFF
abundance: few; v_gene: TRBV30; d_gene: TRBD2; CDR3aa: CAWSLGWLAGGDTQYF
abundance: many; v_gene: TRBV5-1; d_gene: NA; CDR3aa: CASSLAPAGTGELFF
abundance: NA; v_gene: TRBV7-2; d_gene: NA; CDR3aa: CASSLEGRVGNEQYF
abundance: few; v_gene: TRBV20-1; d_gene: NA; CDR3aa: CSARLFRESSNSPPHF
abundance: many; v_gene: TRBV7-6; d_gene: NA; CDR3aa: CASSRRTGSSGETQYF
abundance: NA; v_gene: TRBV6-5; d_gene: NA; CDR3aa: CASSYRAYQGTQYF
abundance: many; v_gene: TRBV9; d_gene: NA; CDR3aa: CASSDGSSSTDTQYF
abundance: NA; v_gene: TRBV6-1; d_gene: NA; CDR3aa: CASSEHFSRQGSYNEQFF
abundance: few; v_gene: TRBV7-9; d_gene: NA; CDR3aa: CASSQDTGRSSGANVLTF
abundance: many; v_gene: TRBV6-5; d_gene: NA; CDR3aa: CASSYSDSSYNEQFF
abundance: few; v_gene: TRBV24-1; d_gene: NA; CDR3aa: CATSDGGLNYGYTF
abundance: NA; v_gene: TRBV9; d_gene: NA; CDR3aa: CASSVGVRVETQYF
abundance: many; v_gene: TRBV24-1; d_gene: TRBD2; CDR3aa: CATSDPTSRVYNEQFF
abundance: once; v_gene: TRBV7-8; d_gene: TRBD2; CDR3aa: CASSFVRGGARETQYF
abundance: NA; v_gene: TRBV20-1; d_gene: TRBD1; CDR3aa: CSARASGQGAKGGNTIYF
abundance: many; v_gene: TRBV29-1; d_gene: TRBD1; CDR3aa: CSYRGGGNQPQHF
abundance: NA; v_gene: TRBV28; d_gene: NA; CDR3aa: CASNPGSSANTGELFF
abundance: NA; v_gene: TRBV7-9; d_gene: NA; CDR3aa: CASSSKNGPKYNEQFF
abundance: many; v_gene: TRBV10-3; d_gene: NA; CDR3aa: CAISESRGGNEQFF
abundance: many; v_gene: TRBV7-9; d_gene: TRBD1; CDR3aa: CASSKAGTGAYEQYF
abundance: NA; v_gene: TRBV12-3/TRBV12-4; d_gene: NA; CDR3aa: CASTWGGASPLHF
abundance: NA; v_gene: TRBV10-3; d_gene: NA; CDR3aa: CAINRQADQPQHF
abundance: NA; v_gene: TRBV6-2/TRBV6-3; d_gene: NA; CDR3aa: CASRTNQPQHF
abundance: NA; v_gene: TRBV7-2; d_gene: TRBD2; CDR3aa: CASSLDGLAGVETQYF
abundance: many; v_gene: TRBV10-3; d_gene: NA; CDR3aa: CAIGSNQGIANEKLFF
abundance: few; v_gene: TRBV29-1; d_gene: TRBD2; CDR3aa: CSVERRGGRGNEQYF
abundance: many; v_gene: TRBV28; d_gene: NA; CDR3aa: CASSNPPLTAQYF
abundance: NA; v_gene: TRBV5-1; d_gene: TRBD1; CDR3aa: CASSTRTGVNTGEQFF
abundance: NA; v_gene: TRBV12-3/TRBV12-4; d_gene: NA; CDR3aa: CASSYRTTADTQYF
abundance: NA; v_gene: TRBV6-1; d_gene: NA; CDR3aa: CASRKKDGNTEAFF
abundance: many; v_gene: TRBV15; d_gene: TRBD2; CDR3aa: CATSWGLAVEQYF
abundance: many; v_gene: TRBV20-1; d_gene: TRBD1; CDR3aa: CSAYPGTGATDTQYF
abundance: once; v_gene: TRBV2; d_gene: NA; CDR3aa: CASTVAAESVAFF
abundance: NA; v_gene: TRBV15; d_gene: NA; CDR3aa: CATSRSMDYRETQYF
abundance: many; v_gene: TRBV27; d_gene: TRBD1; CDR3aa: CASSFRDRGLSGSYEQYF
abundance: NA; v_gene: TRBV6-2/TRBV6-3; d_gene: TRBD2; CDR3aa: CASSYSWRGGGNEQFF
abundance: NA; v_gene: TRBV29-1; d_gene: NA; CDR3aa: CSVEGISGVPGNTIYF